This TCR beta chain originates from a study of T-cell memory formation after mild COVID-19. Study in general: For the most part, TCR clusters were specific to one donor.

General study results and limits: Clones contracting day 15 to 85 were balanced CD4/CD8; later expanders leaned CD4+.

A word on this clonotype: As yet, its antigen is unknown.

This CDR3 is 14 amino acids long. Germline V gene lookup returns CDR1 SGHRS and CDR2 YFSETQ. Trimming pared 4 bases from V and 4 bases from J, leaving 14 bases between. 5'RACE primed from the constant segment yielded TCR alpha and TCR beta cDNA libraries bearing sample barcodes and UMIs. TCRdb reprocessed the 5' RACE reads with MiXCR, giving one entry per CDR3 protein. The data show hundreds of thousands of distinct CDR3 sequences, with approximately 15% seen just once and approximately 20% held by the top ten. The chain employs TRBV5-1 and TRBJ1-2; D gene uncertain. The TCR comes from a man between 18 and 29 years old who had mild COVID-19 (a few samples of this study predate the infection). Cell type and time point are not known. Sequenced material: PBMCs or a T cell subset sorted from them (not recorded which). The CDR3 coding sequence is TGCGCCAGCAGCCCCCCTTCCGGGGTCTATGGCTACACCTTC. Its protein product is CASSPPSGVYGYTF. The full variable domain, with the rest looked up from reference TRBV5-1 and TRBJ1-2, is KAGVTQTPRYLIKTRGQQVTLSCSPISGHRSVSWYQQTPGQGLQFLFEYFSETQRNKGNFPGRFSGRQFSNSRSEMNVSTLELGDSALYLCASSPPSGVYGYTFGSGTRLTVV.